This T cell receptor beta chain came from a study of T-cell reconstitution after alpha-beta-depleted transplantation in children (TCRdb year 2016). Describing the broader study: Using TCR repertoire profiling, the study followed T-cell immune reconstitution in a quantitative way in children after TCRalphabeta/CD19-depleted allogeneic hematopoietic cell transplantation.

The library relied on PCR. The instrument was an Illumina HiSeq 2500. Molecular barcoding was employed in the preparation of TCR libraries, with unique molecular identifiers being used to normalize TCRbeta repertoire quantification. TCRdb passed the public sequencing reads through fastp at Q25 and MiXCR, retaining productive beta sequences. Records with the same CDR3 protein are collapsed into one entry carrying the most frequent genes and DNA. The sample data list 330,000 or so distinct CDR3 sequences, and about 9.4% of these were observed just once. Of the sample, under 3% is held by the ten largest clones. The germline V gene (reference sequence) gives CDR1 as SEHNR and CDR2 as FQNEAQ. The CDR3 measures 15 amino acids from cysteine to phenylalanine. The CDR3 DNA has 45 bases and is translated from base 1. V is reduced by 1 base and J by 2 bases, leaving a spacing of 10 bases between them. Turning to this clonotype: The antigen it binds to is not known. No much larger clonotype is one base removed from it; base qualities were not supplied.

The receptor's source is a human donor who donated a stem cell graft to a child with acute lymphoblastic leukemia. Source: PBMCs from the stem cell graft donor, taken from the stem cell graft. The chain is assembled from TRBV7-9 and TRBJ2-3; no D gene can be assigned with confidence. The CDR3 protein: CASSLDRRLTDTQYF. At the DNA level, the sequence is TGTGCCAGCAGCTTAGATAGGCGACTCACAGATACGCAGTATTTT.